These T cell receptor beta chains were read from a single sample in a study of blood T cell repertoires in COVID-19. Measured with immunoSEQ multiplex PCR; TCRdb has only the in-frame clones, and not every one. The sample holds 180,000 or so clones, around 80% seen once. The specimen was peripheral blood. Receptors were obtained from a woman over 75 with active or convalescent COVID-19. Both conserved end residues are part of each CDR3.

v_gene: TRBV19; CDR3aa: CASSRPGQGFTEAFF
v_gene: TRBV27; CDR3aa: CASSSLAGDGIYEQYF
v_gene: TRBV28; CDR3aa: CASSSPADLTEAFF
v_gene: TRBV9; CDR3aa: CASSARDRGSYEQYF
v_gene: TRBV29-1; CDR3aa: CSVLTADNSYEQYF
v_gene: TRBV7-2; CDR3aa: CASSSSGGVYGYTF
v_gene: TRBV4-1; CDR3aa: CASRPQTGVGNQPQHF
v_gene: TRBV24-1; CDR3aa: CATGDRANYGYTF
v_gene: TRBV5-5; CDR3aa: CASSFGNGGVYEQYF
v_gene: TRBV5-1; CDR3aa: CASSRGTSGGAGYDTQYF
v_gene: TRBV20-1; CDR3aa: CSASGTGGDPYGYTF
v_gene: TRBV5-4; CDR3aa: CASSQEGIGRGYTF
v_gene: TRBV7-9; CDR3aa: CASSLVQGIRETQYF
v_gene: TRBV24-1; CDR3aa: CATSDTYISTDTQYF
v_gene: TRBV6-2/TRBV6-3; CDR3aa: CASSPRGRGPTDTQYF
v_gene: TRBV6-6; CDR3aa: CASSLTPGQRIFGELFF
v_gene: TRBV18; CDR3aa: CASSPGGGSSQPQHF
v_gene: TRBV27; CDR3aa: CASSEDRGQVKLFF
v_gene: TRBV6-5; CDR3aa: CASSYEAGAGELFF
v_gene: TRBV21-1; CDR3aa: CASSKASRENTEAFF
v_gene: TRBV5-1; CDR3aa: CASSWTGTGDEKLFF
v_gene: TRBV12-3/TRBV12-4; CDR3aa: CASSRVGGTEAFF
v_gene: TRBV4-1; CDR3aa: CASSHRPGGSETQYF
v_gene: TRBV5-1; CDR3aa: CASSLGGHEQFF
v_gene: TRBV27; CDR3aa: CAAGQKNYGYTF
v_gene: TRBV30; CDR3aa: CAWSYGQGEAFF
v_gene: TRBV10-2; CDR3aa: CASKASVNTEQFF
v_gene: TRBV9; CDR3aa: CASSVGTGGGDGYTF
v_gene: TRBV5-1; CDR3aa: CASSLGPIGAEQYF
v_gene: TRBV5-1; CDR3aa: CASSLGHRTTEAFF
v_gene: TRBV28; CDR3aa: CASSLRGREEKLFF
v_gene: TRBV3-1/TRBV3-2; CDR3aa: CASSQEVSWSPEGAGYTF
v_gene: TRBV6-2/TRBV6-3; CDR3aa: CASSYSLRGTDTQYF
v_gene: TRBV19; CDR3aa: CASTPLTGPIYGYTF
v_gene: TRBV5-4; CDR3aa: CASSPRGRGINSPLHF
v_gene: TRBV20-1; CDR3aa: CSASQALGSPIYEQYF
v_gene: TRBV5-4; CDR3aa: CASSLPQMNTEAFF
v_gene: TRBV11-1; CDR3aa: CASSLSRDRVNTEAFF
v_gene: TRBV19; CDR3aa: CASSRTVNSYEQYF
v_gene: TRBV6-5; CDR3aa: CASSYDRLNYGYTF
v_gene: TRBV2; CDR3aa: CASSEAGDKIEAFF
v_gene: TRBV29-1; CDR3aa: CSVGLQGALRRDGYTF
v_gene: TRBV29-1; CDR3aa: CSVVLNRGPYEQYF
v_gene: TRBV28; CDR3aa: CASSPYSRVGGYTF
v_gene: TRBV9; CDR3aa: CASRSGLNTEAFF
v_gene: TRBV9; CDR3aa: CASSVQGGGNTIYF
v_gene: TRBV19; CDR3aa: CASSSLAGGPLLSNNEQFF
v_gene: TRBV28; CDR3aa: CASSPPARGAETQYF
v_gene: TRBV19; CDR3aa: CASSLQGRETQYF
v_gene: TRBV29-1; CDR3aa: CSVGSVREKLFF
v_gene: TRBV10-3; CDR3aa: CAISGRQGDLNSPLHF
v_gene: TRBV7-2; CDR3aa: CASSTRLAGGQETQYF
v_gene: TRBV7-9; CDR3aa: CASSSTGSYEKLFF
v_gene: TRBV7-9; CDR3aa: CASSKRGEKLFF
v_gene: TRBV3-1/TRBV3-2; CDR3aa: CASSQPGTGVHYGYTF
v_gene: TRBV6-6; CDR3aa: CASSYQYQPQHF
v_gene: TRBV19; CDR3aa: CASSIVQSEAFF
v_gene: TRBV5-6; CDR3aa: CASSPRRQGGNTGELFF
v_gene: TRBV27; CDR3aa: CASSPGWIAGGETQYF